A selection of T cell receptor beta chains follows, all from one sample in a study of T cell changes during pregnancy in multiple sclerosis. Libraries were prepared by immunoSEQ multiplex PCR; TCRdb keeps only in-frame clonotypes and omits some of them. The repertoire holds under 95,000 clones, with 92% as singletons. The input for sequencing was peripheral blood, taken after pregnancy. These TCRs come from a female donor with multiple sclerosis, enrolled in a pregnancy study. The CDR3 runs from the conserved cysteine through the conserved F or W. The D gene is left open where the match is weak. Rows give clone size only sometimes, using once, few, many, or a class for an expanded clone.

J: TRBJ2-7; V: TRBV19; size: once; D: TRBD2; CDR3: CASSYREGPYEQYF; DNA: TGTGCCAGTAGTTATCGGGAGGGCCCCTACGAGCAGTACTTC
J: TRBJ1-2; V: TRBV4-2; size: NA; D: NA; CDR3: CASSARTPGGYTF; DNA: TGTGCCAGCAGCGCTCGAACACCCGGGGGCTACACCTTC
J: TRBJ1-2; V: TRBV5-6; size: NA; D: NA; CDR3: CASSLIGQGYGYTF; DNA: TGTGCCAGCAGCTTGATAGGGCAGGGCTATGGCTACACCTTC
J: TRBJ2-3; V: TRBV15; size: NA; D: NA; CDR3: CATSRPGGTVTDTQYF; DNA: TGTGCCACCAGCAGGCCGGGAGGGACAGTGACAGATACGCAGTATTTT
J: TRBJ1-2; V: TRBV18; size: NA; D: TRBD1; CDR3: CASSHDRDPSYGYTF; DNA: TGTGCCAGCTCCCACGACAGGGACCCTTCCTATGGCTACACCTTC
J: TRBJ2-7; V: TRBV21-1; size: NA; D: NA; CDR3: CASSKPWCPRAGRPYEQYF; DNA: TGTGCCAGCAGCAAACCCTGGTGCCCTAGGGCAGGGCGTCCTTACGAGCAGTACTTC
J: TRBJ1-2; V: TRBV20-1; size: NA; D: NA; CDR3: CSAGGGAGYTF; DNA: TGCAGTGCGGGCGGGGGGGCTGGCTACACCTTC
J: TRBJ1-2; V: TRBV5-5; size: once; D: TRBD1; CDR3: CASSSPGQGRDYGYTF; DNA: TGTGCCAGCAGCTCTCCGGGACAGGGGAGGGACTATGGCTACACCTTC
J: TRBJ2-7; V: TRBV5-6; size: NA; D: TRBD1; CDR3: CASSFTGESYEQYF; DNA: TGTGCCAGCAGCTTCACAGGGGAAAGTTACGAGCAGTACTTC
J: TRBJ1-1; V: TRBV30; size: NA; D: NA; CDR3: CACKRGITEAFF; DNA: TGTGCCTGTAAAAGGGGGATCACTGAAGCTTTCTTT
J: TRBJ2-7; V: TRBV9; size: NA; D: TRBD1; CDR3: CASSVGGGTGGRNEQYF; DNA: TGTGCCAGCAGCGTAGGGGGGGGGACAGGGGGCAGGAACGAGCAGTACTTC
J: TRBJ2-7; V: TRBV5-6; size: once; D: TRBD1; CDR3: CASSLAEDRGARSYEQYF; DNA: TGTGCCAGCAGCTTGGCTGAGGACAGGGGCGCTCGATCCTACGAGCAGTACTTC
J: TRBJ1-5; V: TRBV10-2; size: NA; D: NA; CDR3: CASSGEQGPQPQHF; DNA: TGCGCCAGCAGTGGGGAACAGGGTCCACAGCCCCAGCATTTT
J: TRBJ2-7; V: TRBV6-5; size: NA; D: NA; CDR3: CASSYPNGNEQYF; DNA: TGTGCCAGCAGTTACCCGAACGGGAACGAGCAGTACTTC
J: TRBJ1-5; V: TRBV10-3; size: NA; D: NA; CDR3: CAISELGKGDQPQHF; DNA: TGTGCCATCAGTGAACTGGGAAAGGGGGATCAGCCCCAGCATTTT
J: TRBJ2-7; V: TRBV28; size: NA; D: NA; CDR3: CASSPIDSRYEQYF; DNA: TGTGCCAGCAGTCCTATAGACAGCCGATACGAGCAGTACTTC
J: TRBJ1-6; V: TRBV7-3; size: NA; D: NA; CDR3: CASSLMENSPLHF; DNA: TGTGCCAGCAGCTTAATGGAGAATTCACCCCTCCACTTT
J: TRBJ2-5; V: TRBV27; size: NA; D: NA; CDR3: CASSLAGEWETQYF; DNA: TGTGCCAGCAGTTTAGCCGGGGAATGGGAGACCCAGTACTTC
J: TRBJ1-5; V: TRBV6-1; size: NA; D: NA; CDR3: CASSERGTPNNQPQHF; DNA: TGTGCCAGCAGTGAACGAGGGACACCCAACAATCAGCCCCAGCATTTT
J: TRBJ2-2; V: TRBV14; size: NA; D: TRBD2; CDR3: CASSQVAGDNTGELFF; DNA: TGTGCCAGCAGCCAAGTAGCGGGGGACAACACCGGGGAGCTGTTTTTT
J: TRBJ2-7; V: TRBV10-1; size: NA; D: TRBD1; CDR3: CASSESPGGFEQYF; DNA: TGCGCCAGCAGTGAGTCGCCAGGGGGTTTCGAGCAGTACTTC
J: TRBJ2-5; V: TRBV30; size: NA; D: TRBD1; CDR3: CAWKGQGEYGTYGQETQYF; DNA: TGTGCCTGGAAGGGACAGGGCGAGTACGGGACGTACGGGCAAGAGACCCAGTACTTC